These 27 T cell receptor beta chains share one sample of origin, sequenced in a study of OX40 agonist ivuxolimab in advanced cancers. Sequencing used immunoSEQ multiplex PCR; TCRdb keeps in-frame clones, though not all of them. The sample lists 70,000 to 95,000 clones; around 90% were seen once. Sequences were derived from CD4+ or CD8+ T cells sorted from blood, sampled in a trial of the OX40 agonist ivuxolimab. These receptors all stem from an adult with an advanced solid tumor such as melanoma, head and neck, liver or kidney cancer.

The gene calls are TRBV7-9 and TRBJ2-3; 13 bases match TRBD2. Trimming took 2 bases from V and 4 from J; bases not matched to a gene: 9. Germline V gene lookup returns CDR1 SEHNR and CDR2 FQNEAQ (reference sequence). The CDR3 totals 18 residues. CDR3 bases: TGTGCCAGCAGCTTAATTATCGGACTAGCGGGAGTTCCAGATACGCAGTATTTT. This codes for CASSLIIGLAGVPDTQYF.

The genes are TRBV10-3 and TRBJ2-7; 11 positions agree with TRBD2. The V segment lost 6 bases and the J segment 1 base; nucleotides outside the gene matches: 5. Germline V gives CDR1 ENHRY, CDR2 SYGVKD. This CDR3 has 15 amino acids. The CDR3 sequence is CAIRETSGTSYEQYF. The CDR3 DNA reads as TGTGCCATCAGGGAGACTAGCGGGACTTCCTACGAGCAGTACTTC.

This chain uses TRBV6-1 with TRBJ1-1; 7 bases align to TRBD1. The CDR3 loop spans 14 amino acids. Trimming took 6 bases from V and 5 from J; bases not matched to a gene: 9. The V gene's germline CDR1 is MNHNS and CDR2 SASEGT. CDR3 region: CASRTGAGETEAFF. The CDR3 DNA reads as TGTGCCAGCAGAACAGGGGCGGGGGAAACTGAAGCTTTCTTT.

This chain links TRBV4-2 with TRBJ2-7; D is undetermined. This CDR3 comprises 14 residues. Trimming took off 0 bases at V and 2 bases at J, with 8 bases between the two ends. CDR1 LGHNA and CDR2 YNFKEQ come from the germline V gene. For the CDR3, the DNA is TGTGCCAGCAGCCAAGAAAGGCTTACCTACGAGCAGTACTTC. Amino acids: CASSQERLTYEQYF.

This chain joins TRBV5-1 and TRBJ2-3, with D uncertain. Germline V lookup: CDR1 SGHRS, CDR2 YFSETQ. The CDR3 runs to 14 residues. The V and J ends lost 7 bases and 1 base respectively, with 13 bases between them. CDR3 coding DNA: TGCGCCAGCGGATTGGCAAGGGGCACAGATACGCAGTATTTT. Amino acids: CASGLARGTDTQYF.

The chain recombines TRBV11-1 with TRBJ2-7, with D uncertain. Germline values: CDR1 SGHAT, CDR2 FQDESV (reference sequence). Trimming removed 5 bases from V and 9 bases from J, with 17 bases in between. This CDR3 is 13 amino acids long. Written as DNA, the CDR3 is TGTGCCAGCAGCCCATCCGCCCTCCAGTGGCAGTACTTC. Its translation is CASSPSALQWQYF. Using reference TRBV11-1 and TRBJ2-7 for the parts outside the CDR3, the full variable domain is EAEVAQSPRYKITEKSQAVAFWCDPISGHATLYWYRQILGQGPELLVQFQDESVVDDSQLPKDRFSAERLKGVDSTLKIQPAELGDSAMYLCASSPSALQWQYFGPGTRLTVT.

The chain combines TRBV14 with TRBJ2-2, with 11 positions matching TRBD2. J lost 5 bases, V lost 1 base, and 0 bases had no gene match. This CDR3 comprises 15 residues. From germline, CDR1 is SGHDN and CDR2 FVKESK. The CDR3 region is CASSQGLAGTGELFF. CDR3 nucleotide sequence: TGTGCCAGCAGCCAAGGACTAGCGGGAACCGGGGAGCTGTTTTTT.

The chain joins TRBV2 to TRBJ2-3; D possibly corresponds to TRBD1 (6 bases). V lost 9 bases and J lost 1, with 11 bases in between. The CDR3 consists of 13 residues. Per the germline V gene, CDR1 is SNHLY and CDR2 is FYNNEI. The CDR3 sequence is CARQGLGTDTQYF. CDR3 DNA: TGTGCCAGACAGGGTCTGGGCACAGATACGCAGTATTTT.

This clone came up once. V usage is TRBV9 and J usage is TRBJ1-4, with D unresolved. This CDR3 has 14 amino acids. Per germline, CDR1 SGDLS and CDR2 YYNGEE. The V gene lost 3 bases and the J gene lost 0 bases, with 6 bases spanning the gap. Here the CDR3 reads CASSEGATNEKLFF. Here the CDR3 DNA reads TGTGCCAGCAGCGAGGGTGCAACTAATGAAAAACTGTTTTTT.

V and J are TRBV7-9 and TRBJ2-3; 9 bases are shared with TRBD1. The length of the CDR3 is 16 residues. Germline assignment: CDR1 SEHNR and CDR2 FQNEAQ (reference sequence). Losses at the gene ends were 4 bases for V and 2 bases for J; bases not matched to a gene: 7. Here the CDR3 DNA reads TGTGCCAGCAGCTACCCCGACAGGGGGGACACAGATACGCAGTATTTT. Its translation is CASSYPDRGDTDTQYF.

V usage is TRBV5-1 and J usage is TRBJ2-4; 14 bases line up with TRBD2. In germline, CDR1 is SGHRS, CDR2 YFSETQ. The CDR3 is 19 amino acids. The V segment lost 4 bases and the J segment 1 base; nucleotides outside the gene matches: 10. CDR3 loop: CASSLTTSGGAGAKNIQYF. In nucleotides, the CDR3 is TGCGCCAGCAGCCTCACGACTAGCGGGGGGGCCGGGGCCAAAAACATTCAGTACTTC. The full variable domain, with the rest looked up from reference TRBV5-1 and TRBJ2-4, is KAGVTQTPRYLIKTRGQQVTLSCSPISGHRSVSWYQQTPGQGLQFLFEYFSETQRNKGNFPGRFSGRQFSNSRSEMNVSTLELGDSALYLCASSLTTSGGAGAKNIQYFGAGTRLSVL.

V gene TRBV18 combines with J gene TRBJ2-7, with a possible D match to TRBD1 (5 bases). Germline loops: CDR1 KGHSH, CDR2 LQKENI. The CDR3 spans 13 residues. Trimming stripped 0 bases from V and 2 bases from J, with 5 bases between. DNA of the CDR3: TGTGCCAGCTCACCACCAGGGGCCTACGAGCAGTACTTC. Its translation is CASSPPGAYEQYF.

The chain recombines TRBV28 with TRBJ1-2; D unresolved. This CDR3 has 14 residues. Trimming took 2 bases from V and 5 from J, leaving 12 bases between them. Germline CDR1 and CDR2: MDHEN and SYDVKM. CDR3 nucleotides: TGTGCCAGCAGTTTACCACAGCCACTATATGGCTACACCTTC. It yields the protein CASSLPQPLYGYTF.

The chain has TRBV21-1 and TRBJ2-5; the table gives TRBD1 as D, unverified against the DNA. TRBV21-1 constitutes a pseudogene. The CDR3 runs 12 residues. The CDR3 bases are TGTGCCAGCAGCAAAGGAGAGCAGGGATATTACTTC. Encoded protein: CASSKGEQGYYF.

The chain is built from TRBV30 and TRBJ2-7; 10 bases fit TRBD1. Losses at the gene ends were 5 bases for V and 7 bases for J; bases not matched to a gene: 5. The germline gives CDR1 GTSNPN, CDR2 SVGIG (reference sequence). This CDR3 comprises 12 residues. CDR3 residues: CAWEGQGREQYF. The CDR3 nucleotides are TGTGCCTGGGAGGGACAGGGGCGAGAGCAGTACTTC. Looking up the rest from reference TRBV30 and TRBJ2-7 gives the full variable domain: SQTIHQWPATLVQPVGSPLSLECTVEGTSNPNLYWYRQAAGRGLQLLFYSVGIGQISSEVPQNLSASRPQDRQFILSSKKLLLSDSGFYLCAWEGQGREQYFGPGTRLTVT.

This chain joins TRBV14 and TRBJ2-2, with a weak D call TRBD2 (6 bases). Deletions cut 4 bases from V and 3 bases from J, with 9 bases between. Germline V lookup: CDR1 SGHDN, CDR2 FVKESK. The CDR3 runs to 14 residues. Written as DNA, the CDR3 is TGTGCCAGCAGCCGCAGGAGGGACACCGGGGAGCTGTTTTTT. Translation gives CASSRRRDTGELFF.

The gene calls are TRBV7-8 and TRBJ2-7, with D possibly called TRBD1 or TRBD2 (6 bases each). Germline CDR1 SGHVS, CDR2 FQNEAQ. This CDR3 has 13 residues. Trimming pared 5 bases from V and 6 bases from J, leaving 14 bases between. The CDR3 DNA sequence: TGTGCCAGCAGCGTAGTAGGGGGGAGCGAGCAGTACTTC. It codes for CASSVVGGSEQYF.

The V call is TRBV18, the J call TRBJ2-1; no clear D gene. The CDR3 has 11 amino acids. Between the trimmed V and J ends, which lost 6 bases and 6 bases, there was a span of 6 bases. Germline V gene sequence: CDR1 KGHSH, CDR2 LQKENI. The CDR3 spells CASSPSNEQFF. The CDR3, as DNA: TGTGCCAGCTCGCCCTCCAATGAGCAGTTCTTC.

This rearrangement joins TRBV18 to TRBJ2-3; 9 bases are a match to TRBD1. The V and J ends lost 0 bases and 5 bases, in that order; junction bases with no gene match: 9. The germline V gene has CDR1 KGHSH and CDR2 LQKENI. The CDR3 sequence is 17 residues long. This CDR3 is CASSPPNRGRRGDTQYF. CDR3 nucleotide sequence: TGTGCCAGCTCACCACCAAACAGGGGGCGCAGAGGAGATACGCAGTATTTT.

The rearrangement joins TRBV6-1 to TRBJ1-2; no clear D. V lost 4 bases to trimming and J lost 4 bases, with 7 bases between them. This CDR3 region has 12 residues. CDR1 is MNHNS and CDR2 is SASEGT in the germline V gene. This CDR3 is CASSAQSYGYTF. The CDR3, as DNA: TGTGCCAGCAGTGCACAGTCCTATGGCTACACCTTC.

The genes are TRBV6-1 and TRBJ2-7; D call uncertain. V gave up 0 bases and J gave up 2 bases, with 8 bases separating them. CDR3 length: 14 residues. CDR1 and CDR2 (germline): MNHNS, SASEGT. The CDR3 sequence: CASSEAVGTYEQYF. CDR3 nucleotides: TGTGCCAGCAGTGAAGCGGTGGGGACCTACGAGCAGTACTTC.

This sequence joins TRBV5-5 and TRBJ2-1, with TRBD1 matching over 9 bases. The CDR3 extends over 16 amino acids. Germline CDR1 reads SGHKS; CDR2 reads YYEKEE (reference sequence). V was pared by 2 bases and J by 9 bases, with 12 bases of the junction left unmatched. This CDR3 is CASSFPDGTGYGEQFF. As DNA, the CDR3 is TGTGCCAGCAGCTTCCCCGATGGGACAGGGTACGGTGAGCAGTTCTTC.

In this sample, this clone turned up a few times. The chain is built from TRBV5-1 and TRBJ2-3; D is tentatively TRBD1 or TRBD2 (5 bases each). The V end lost 0 bases, the J end lost 1 base, and 12 bases lay between the germline ends. The CDR3 sequence is 16 residues long. CDR1 SGHRS and CDR2 YFSETQ come from the germline V gene. The CDR3 sequence is CASSLAVGTGTDTQYF. In DNA, the CDR3 is TGCGCCAGCAGCTTGGCCGTGGGGACGGGCACAGATACGCAGTATTTT.

CDR3 region: CASSAPFVSLTNEKLFF. As DNA, the CDR3 is TGTGCCAGCAGCGCCCCTTTTGTGAGCTTAACTAATGAAAAACTGTTTTTT. The chain uses TRBV5-4 and TRBJ1-4; D gene ambiguous. The CDR3 runs 17 residues. Trimming cost V 4 bases and J 1 base, with 17 bases left between them. Germline CDR1 and CDR2: SGHNT and YYREEE (reference sequence).

V usage is TRBV11-3 and J usage is TRBJ2-5; 12 bases agree with TRBD2. J lost 4 bases, V lost 4 bases, and 10 bases had no gene match. The germline CDR1 and CDR2 sequences are SGHNT and YENEEA. The CDR3 has 17 residues. The CDR3 reads CASSYRTSGTSTETQYF. The CDR3, as DNA: TGTGCCAGCAGCTACCGGACTAGCGGGACTTCAACAGAGACCCAGTACTTC. The entire variable domain, with the rest obtained from reference TRBV11-3 and TRBJ2-5, is as follows: EAGVVQSPRYKIIEKKQPVAFWCNPISGHNTLYWYLQNLGQGPELLIRYENEEAVDDSQLPKDRFSAERLKGVDSTLKIQPAELGDSAVYLCASSYRTSGTSTETQYFGPGTRLLVL.

The chain has TRBV6-6 and TRBJ2-3; 9 bases align to TRBD1. The length of the CDR3 is 16 residues. CDR1 is MNHNY, CDR2 SVGAGI, per germline (reference sequence). J was trimmed by 3 bases and V by 2 bases; bases with no gene match: 6. The CDR3 nucleotides read TGTGCCAGCAGTTACGTGACAGGGGGTTCGACAGATACGCAGTATTTT. It translates to CASSYVTGGSTDTQYF.

The count of this clone is one. At one boundary the junction diverges from the germline segment, which might be a read error. This chain joins TRBV6-1 and TRBJ2-2, with D perhaps being TRBD1 or TRBD2 (6 bases each). In germline, CDR1 is MNHNS, CDR2 SASEGT. CDR3 size: 15 residues. The CDR3 region has the DNA TGTGCCAGCAGCTATAGACAGGAGGGTTACCGGGGAGCTGTTTTT. Translation gives CASSYRQEGYRGAVF.